What follows are 25 T cell receptor beta chains derived from one specimen sequenced in a study of cytomegalovirus exposure and HLA in healthy donors (dated 2017 in TCRdb). The receptor library was made with the immunoSEQ multiplex PCR assay. The multiplex PCR relied on a mix of 60 forward primers for TCR Vbeta segments and 13 reverse primers for TCR Jbeta segments. TCRdb re-hosts the immuneACCESS table, in-frame sequences only. Its copies lack some clones; in the studies checked, an unresolved V gene accounts for under half of them, and the cause for the rest is not known. The sample records approximately 150,000 clones, around 80% of which are singletons. The leading ten clones occupy roughly 3.2% of the sample. Sequenced: PBMCs. These receptors came from a man between 18 and 35 years old in good health and CMV-seropositive.

CDR3 sequence (DNA): TGTGCCAGCAGTTTATTAACAGGGGACGCCAAAAACATTCAGTACTTC. It translates to CASSLLTGDAKNIQYF. The chain has TRBV28 and TRBJ2-4, with TRBD1 matching over 7 bases. The CDR3 contains 16 residues. J lost 1 base, V lost 1 base, and 4 bases had no gene match. Germline values: CDR1 MDHEN, CDR2 SYDVKM.

This chain joins TRBV30 and TRBJ2-7, with 8 positions matching TRBD2. Germline V gene sequence: CDR1 GTSNPN, CDR2 SVGIG (reference sequence). V shed 0 bases, J shed 7 bases, and the junction held 5 bases outside the gene matches. The CDR3 loop spans 13 amino acids. The CDR3 DNA follows: TGTGCCTGGAGTGTATCGGGACTAGAAGAGCAGTACTTC. It yields the protein CAWSVSGLEEQYF.

The chain couples TRBV14 to TRBJ2-5, with D unclear. Germline CDR1 is SGHDN and CDR2 is FVKESK. V lost 0 bases and J 0 bases, leaving 11 bases between the germline ends. The CDR3 has 16 amino acids. The CDR3 nucleotides read TGTGCCAGCAGCCAAGATTATCACGGGTACCAAGAGACCCAGTACTTC. This codes for CASSQDYHGYQETQYF. Supplemented by reference TRBV14 and TRBJ2-5, the full variable domain reads EAGVTQFPSHSVIEKGQTVTLRCDPISGHDNLYWYRRVMGKEIKFLLHFVKESKQDESGMPNNRFLAERTGGTYSTLKVQPAELEDSGVYFCASSQDYHGYQETQYFGPGTRLLVL.

This clone was seen only once. The chain employs TRBV6-6 and TRBJ2-2; TRBD1 matches 8 bases. The V and J ends lost 7 bases and 6 bases, in that order; junction bases with no gene match: 7. The CDR3 contains 14 residues. Germline CDR1 MNHNY, CDR2 SVGAGI (reference sequence). CDR3 in amino acids: CASTDRGLAGELFF. The CDR3 nucleotides are TGTGCCAGCACCGACAGGGGATTGGCCGGGGAGCTGTTTTTT.

The rearrangement joins TRBV7-9 to TRBJ2-3; a weak D match, TRBD2 (6 bases). The length of the CDR3 is 16 residues. Between the trimmed V and J ends, which lost 5 bases and 6 bases, there was a span of 21 bases. CDR1 SEHNR and CDR2 FQNEAQ come from the germline V gene (reference sequence). CDR3 sequence reads: CASSRTSLTSGDTQYF. Here the CDR3 DNA reads TGTGCCAGCAGCCGTACTAGCCTAACGTCCGGGGATACGCAGTATTTT.

This chain connects TRBV5-1 to TRBJ2-3, with TRBD2 matching over 9 bases. The germline gives CDR1 SGHRS, CDR2 YFSETQ. The V gene end was trimmed by 0 bases and the J gene end by 0 bases; junction bases not matched to a gene: 11. This CDR3 has 19 amino acids. The CDR3 DNA is TGCGCCAGCAGCTTGGGGGTCGGTAGCGGGAGTCCTAGCACAGATACGCAGTATTTT. It codes for CASSLGVGSGSPSTDTQYF.

This chain joins TRBV4-1 and TRBJ2-1, with TRBD1 identical over 12 bases. Germline CDR1 reads MGHRA; CDR2 reads YSYEKL. J lost 7 bases, V lost 5 bases, and 9 bases had no gene match. The CDR3 has 16 amino acids. CDR3 region: CASSSPGQGARNEQFF. The CDR3 nucleotides are TGCGCCAGCAGCTCGCCGGGACAGGGGGCAAGGAATGAGCAGTTCTTC.

The chain is built from TRBV2 and TRBJ2-3; D might be TRBD2 (6 bases). Trimming stripped 5 bases from V and 3 bases from J, with 15 bases between. The CDR3 loop spans 15 amino acids. CDR1 and CDR2 from the germline V gene are SNHLY and FYNNEI. In DNA, the CDR3 is TGTGCCAGCAGTCCCTCGACTAGTGGAACAGATACGCAGTATTTT. It specifies CASSPSTSGTDTQYF.

This chain joins TRBV11-2 and TRBJ2-2, with 9 nucleotides matching TRBD1. The junction had 2 bases not matched to a gene; V was cut back by 2 bases and J by 7 bases. CDR1 and CDR2 from the germline V gene are SGHAT and FQNNGV. CDR3 size: 14 residues. CDR3 nucleotide sequence: TGTGCCAGCAGCTTAACGACAGGGGGCGGGGAGCTGTTTTTT. Protein product: CASSLTTGGGELFF.

The rearrangement links TRBV4-1 to TRBJ2-3; weak D call: TRBD2 (5 bases). Germline lookup yields CDR1 MGHRA and CDR2 YSYEKL. The V and J ends lost 0 bases and 10 bases respectively, with 17 bases between them. There are 15 residues in the CDR3. The CDR3 is CASSQEAGRIAAQYF. The CDR3 nucleotides read TGCGCCAGCAGCCAAGAGGCGGGTAGAATAGCTGCGCAGTATTTT.

As DNA, the CDR3 is TGTGCCAGCAGTTCAATCTCGGGACAGGGTGCCTACACCTTC. This codes for CASSSISGQGAYTF. The chain recombines TRBV6-5 with TRBJ1-2, with 9 bases fitting TRBD1. The CDR3 totals 14 residues. Germline V gene lookup returns CDR1 MNHEY and CDR2 SVGAGI. With 4 bases clipped from V and 10 bases from J, the junction kept 10 bases outside the gene matches.

Only a few counts were recorded for this clone. V is TRBV6-6 and J is TRBJ2-7; D is unclear. V lost 4 bases, J lost 2 bases, and 3 bases lay in between. Germline V gene lookup returns CDR1 MNHNY and CDR2 SVGAGI (reference sequence). This CDR3 contains 11 residues. The CDR3 region is CASSFTYEQYF. The DNA of the CDR3 is TGTGCCAGCAGTTTCACCTACGAGCAGTACTTC.

V is TRBV4-1 and J is TRBJ1-4, with TRBD1 identical over 7 bases. Losses at the gene ends were 0 bases for V and 2 bases for J; bases not matched to a gene: 9. This CDR3 comprises 18 residues. Germline V CDR1 and CDR2: MGHRA, YSYEKL. CDR3 sequence reads: CASSQDKGAVRTNEKLFF. The CDR3 nucleotides read TGCGCCAGCAGCCAAGATAAGGGGGCGGTGAGGACTAATGAAAAACTGTTTTTT.

The chain employs TRBV5-1 and TRBJ2-1, with a weak D call TRBD2 (6 bases). Germline CDR1 is SGHRS and CDR2 is YFSETQ. Between the trimmed V and J ends, which lost 6 bases and 0 bases, there was a span of 25 bases. This CDR3 region has 19 residues. The CDR3 coding sequence is TGCGCCAGCACCCCCAGCAAACTAGCCGATTCAAGCTCCTACAATGAGCAGTTCTTC. Protein: CASTPSKLADSSSYNEQFF.

The chain combines TRBV11-1 with TRBJ2-1; the match to TRBD2 covers 11 bases. This CDR3 is built from 16 residues. The V gene's germline CDR1 is SGHAT and CDR2 FQDESV (reference sequence). The junction had 6 bases not matched to a gene; V was cut back by 4 bases and J by 4 bases. The CDR3 spells CASSSPTSGSYNEQFF. The CDR3 DNA sequence: TGTGCCAGCAGCTCTCCTACTAGCGGGAGTTACAATGAGCAGTTCTTC.

This sequence joins TRBV29-1 and TRBJ1-1, with a tentative D call TRBD1 (5 bases). Trimming cost V 3 bases and J 4 bases, with 12 bases left between them. CDR3 length: 13 amino acids. Germline-derived CDR1 and CDR2 are SQVTM and ANQGSEA. In DNA, the CDR3 is TGCAGCGTTGAGCCCCGGGGGGGCACTGAAGCTTTCTTT. Amino acids: CSVEPRGGTEAFF.

The chain carries TRBV5-1 and TRBJ1-2; the D is unclear. There are 15 residues in the CDR3. Trimming shortened V by 0 bases and J by 0 bases, and 9 bases separated the two germline ends. The V gene's germline CDR1 is SGHRS and CDR2 YFSETQ. The CDR3 coding sequence is TGCGCCAGCAGCTTGGGGGCCAGCCCTAACTATGGCTACACCTTC. This gives the protein CASSLGASPNYGYTF.

The rearrangement uses TRBV6-5 and TRBJ1-5; unclear D gene. The CDR3 runs to 15 residues. Germline CDR1 and CDR2: MNHEY and SVGAGI. Trimming shortened V by 1 base and J by 4 bases, and 11 bases separated the two germline ends. The CDR3 here is CASSYLPPGNQPQHF. The CDR3 bases are TGTGCCAGCAGTTACTTACCTCCGGGAAATCAGCCCCAGCATTTT.

This clone was observed once. V gene TRBV7-9 combines with J gene TRBJ2-7; possible D gene TRBD2, 5 bases. Germline V gene data show CDR1 as SEHNR and CDR2 as FQNEAQ (reference sequence). The CDR3 extends over 17 amino acids. Trimming stripped 1 base from V and 1 base from J, with 17 bases between. CDR3: CASSLVRETPESYEQYF. The CDR3, as DNA: TGTGCCAGCAGCTTAGTGAGGGAGACCCCGGAGTCCTACGAGCAGTACTTC.

This clone appeared a single time. This sequence joins TRBV4-1 and TRBJ2-7, with 8 bases lining up with TRBD1. Germline V CDR1 and CDR2: MGHRA, YSYEKL. This CDR3 is 13 amino acids long. V lost 3 bases and J lost 2; bases outside the gene matches: 0. This CDR3 reads CASSQGQAYEQYF. The CDR3 nucleotides read TGCGCCAGCAGCCAGGGACAGGCCTACGAGCAGTACTTC.

The CDR3 DNA follows: TGTGCCAGCAGGGCGGGTACCTATTTCTACGAGCAGTACTTC. It encodes CASRAGTYFYEQYF. The chain recombines TRBV27 with TRBJ2-7; D may be TRBD2 (5 bases). The germline gives CDR1 MNHEY, CDR2 SMNVEV (reference sequence). Deletions cut 6 bases from V and 3 bases from J, with 15 bases between. CDR3 length: 14 residues.

CDR3 residues: CASSLLAGPYEQYF. CDR3 bases: TGTGCCAGCAGCTTACTAGCGGGGCCTTACGAGCAGTACTTC. V gene TRBV7-9 combines with J gene TRBJ2-7, with TRBD2 matching 9 bases. J gave up 4 bases and V 2 bases, and 3 bases lay outside the gene matches. The CDR3 length is 14 residues. Germline-derived CDR1 and CDR2 are SEHNR and FQNEAQ (reference sequence).

In nucleotides, the CDR3 is TGTGCCAGCAGTCATGAAGGGACAGGGGATTATGGCTACACCTTC. Translation gives CASSHEGTGDYGYTF. J is TRBJ1-2 and V is TRBV6-1; 10 positions match TRBD1. Germline V gives CDR1 MNHNS, CDR2 SASEGT. The V and J ends lost 5 bases and 5 bases, in that order; junction bases with no gene match: 8. CDR3 size: 15 residues.

The chain is built from TRBV5-1 and TRBJ2-3, with 8 bases matching TRBD2. This CDR3 comprises 16 residues. Trimming took 3 bases from V and 1 from J; bases not matched to a gene: 7. Looked up from germline, CDR1 is SGHRS and CDR2 is YFSETQ. This chain's CDR3 is CASSSLGSGGTDTQYF. The CDR3 DNA is TGCGCCAGCAGCTCCCTGGGTAGCGGGGGCACAGATACGCAGTATTTT.

This clone occurred a few times. J is TRBJ2-6 and V is TRBV30, with D hard to call. Trimming took off 4 bases at V and 0 bases at J, with 10 bases between the two ends. The CDR3 length is 15 residues. Germline V gene sequence: CDR1 GTSNPN, CDR2 SVGIG (reference sequence). CDR3 in DNA: TGTGCCTGGATTAGTCCTGGCTCTGGGGCCAACGTCCTGACTTTC. Amino acids: CAWISPGSGANVLTF.